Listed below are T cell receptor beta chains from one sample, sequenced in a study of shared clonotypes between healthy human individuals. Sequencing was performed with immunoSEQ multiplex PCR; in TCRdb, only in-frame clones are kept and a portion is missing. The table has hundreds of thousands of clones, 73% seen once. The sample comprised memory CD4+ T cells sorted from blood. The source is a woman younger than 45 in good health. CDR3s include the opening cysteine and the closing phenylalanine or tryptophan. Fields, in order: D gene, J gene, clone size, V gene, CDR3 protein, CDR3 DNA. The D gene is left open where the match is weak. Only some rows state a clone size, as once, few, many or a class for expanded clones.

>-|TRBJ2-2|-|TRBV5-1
CASSLYSQFAGELFF
TGCGCCAGCAGCTTGTACTCACAGTTCGCCGGGGAGCTGTTTTTT
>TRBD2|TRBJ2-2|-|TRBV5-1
CASSPSGMNTGELFF
TGCGCCAGCTCCCCTAGCGGGATGAACACCGGGGAGCTGTTTTTT
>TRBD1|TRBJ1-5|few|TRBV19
CASSMTGDNQPQHF
TGTGCCAGTAGTATGACAGGGGACAATCAGCCCCAGCATTTT
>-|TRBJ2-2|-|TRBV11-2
CASSLGWRDGELFF
TGTGCCAGCAGCTTAGGGTGGAGGGACGGGGAGCTGTTTTTT
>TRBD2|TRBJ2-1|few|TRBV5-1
CASSFEGGPLNNEQFF
TGCGCCAGCAGCTTCGAGGGAGGGCCACTTAACAATGAGCAGTTCTTC
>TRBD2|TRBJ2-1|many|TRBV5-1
CASSLASGAYNEQFF
TGCGCCAGCAGCTTGGCTAGCGGGGCCTACAATGAGCAGTTCTTC
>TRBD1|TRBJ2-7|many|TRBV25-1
CASSSGQGDEQYF
TGTGCCAGCAGCTCGGGACAGGGGGACGAGCAGTACTTC
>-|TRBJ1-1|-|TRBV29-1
CSAAGTGNTEAFF
TGCAGCGCGGCCGGGACGGGCAACACTGAAGCTTTCTTT
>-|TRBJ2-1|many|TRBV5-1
CASSLVWGDVYEQFF
TGCGCCAGCAGCTTGGTCTGGGGGGACGTGTATGAGCAGTTCTTC
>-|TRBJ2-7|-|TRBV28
CASRQASGVYEQYF
TGTGCCAGCAGGCAGGCTTCAGGGGTCTACGAGCAGTACTTC
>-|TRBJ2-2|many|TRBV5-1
CASSLNRGTNTGELFF
TGCGCCAGCAGCTTGAACCGGGGAACGAACACCGGGGAGCTGTTTTTT
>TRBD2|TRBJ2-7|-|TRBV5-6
CASSLASGLAGLYEQYF
TGTGCCAGCAGCTTAGCTTCAGGACTAGCGGGGCTCTACGAGCAGTACTTC
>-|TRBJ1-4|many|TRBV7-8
CASSPGTVNEKLFF
TGTGCCAGCAGCCCTGGGACGGTTAATGAAAAACTGTTTTTT
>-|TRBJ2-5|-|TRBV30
CAWSGRETQYF
TGTGCCTGGAGTGGGAGGGAGACCCAGTACTTC
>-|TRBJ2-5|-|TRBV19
CASSIRWLETQYF
TGTGCCAGTAGTATCCGCTGGCTGGAGACCCAGTACTTC
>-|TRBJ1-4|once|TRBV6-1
CASSTHGLHNEKLFF
TGTGCCAGCAGTACCCACGGTTTACATAATGAAAAACTGTTTTTT